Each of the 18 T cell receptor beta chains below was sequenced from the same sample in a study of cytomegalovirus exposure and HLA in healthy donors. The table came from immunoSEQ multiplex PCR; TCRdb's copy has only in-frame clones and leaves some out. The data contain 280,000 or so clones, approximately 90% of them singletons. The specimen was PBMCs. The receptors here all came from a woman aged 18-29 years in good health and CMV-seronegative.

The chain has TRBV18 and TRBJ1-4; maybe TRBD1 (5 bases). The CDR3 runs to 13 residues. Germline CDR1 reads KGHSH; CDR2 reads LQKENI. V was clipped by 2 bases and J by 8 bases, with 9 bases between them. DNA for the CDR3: TGTGCCAGCTCACCAGGGGCAGGAGAAAAACTGTTTTTT. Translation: CASSPGAGEKLFF.

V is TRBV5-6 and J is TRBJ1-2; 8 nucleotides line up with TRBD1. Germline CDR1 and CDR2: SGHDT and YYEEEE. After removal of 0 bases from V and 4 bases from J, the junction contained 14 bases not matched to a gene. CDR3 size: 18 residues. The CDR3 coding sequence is TGTGCCAGCAGCTTGGGACGGGAATATGGACAGGGCGGCTATGGCTACACCTTC. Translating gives CASSLGREYGQGGYGYTF. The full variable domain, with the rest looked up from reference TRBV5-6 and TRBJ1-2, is DAGVTQSPTHLIKTRGQQVTLRCSPKSGHDTVSWYQQALGQGPQFIFQYYEEEERQRGNFPDRFSGHQFPNYSSELNVNALLLGDSALYLCASSLGREYGQGGYGYTFGSGTRLTVV.

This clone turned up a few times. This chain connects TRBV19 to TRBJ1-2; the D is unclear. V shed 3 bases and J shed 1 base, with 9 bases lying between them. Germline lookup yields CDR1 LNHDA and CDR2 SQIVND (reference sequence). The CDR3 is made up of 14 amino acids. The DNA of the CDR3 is TGTGCCAGTAGTATTTCAAATCATAACTATGGCTACACCTTC. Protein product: CASSISNHNYGYTF.

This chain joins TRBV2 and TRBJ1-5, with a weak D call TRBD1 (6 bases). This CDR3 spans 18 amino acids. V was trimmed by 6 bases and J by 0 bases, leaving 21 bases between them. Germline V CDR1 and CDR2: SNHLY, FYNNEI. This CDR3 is CASRQALRQEDSNQPQHF. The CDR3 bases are TGTGCCAGCAGACAAGCTTTGCGACAGGAGGATAGCAATCAGCCCCAGCATTTT.

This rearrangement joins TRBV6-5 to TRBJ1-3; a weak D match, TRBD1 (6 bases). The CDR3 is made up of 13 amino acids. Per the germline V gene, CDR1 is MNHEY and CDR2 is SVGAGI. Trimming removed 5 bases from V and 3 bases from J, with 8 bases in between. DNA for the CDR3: TGTGCCAGCAGTATACAGGGTGGAAACACCATATATTTT. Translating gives CASSIQGGNTIYF.

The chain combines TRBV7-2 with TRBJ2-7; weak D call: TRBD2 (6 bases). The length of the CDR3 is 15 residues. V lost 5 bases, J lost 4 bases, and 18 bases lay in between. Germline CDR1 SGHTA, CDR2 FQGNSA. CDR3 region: CASSPAGRETYEQYF. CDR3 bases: TGTGCCAGCAGCCCCGCCGGGAGAGAAACTTACGAGCAGTACTTC.

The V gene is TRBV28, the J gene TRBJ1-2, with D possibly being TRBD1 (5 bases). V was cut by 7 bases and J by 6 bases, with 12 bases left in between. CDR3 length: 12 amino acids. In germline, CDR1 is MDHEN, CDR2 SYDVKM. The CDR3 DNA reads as TGTGCCAGCAACGCGGCGGGGGATGGCTACACCTTC. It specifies CASNAAGDGYTF.

The CDR3 nucleotides read TGTGCCAGCAGTTTTACAGGGGGCGCCGATCAGCCCCAGCATTTT. This gives the protein CASSFTGGADQPQHF. The chain is built from TRBV5-4 and TRBJ1-5; 9 nucleotides line up with TRBD1. The length of the CDR3 is 15 residues. The trim removed 5 bases at V and 5 bases at J, leaving 8 bases unmatched. Per germline, CDR1 SGHNT and CDR2 YYREEE (reference sequence).

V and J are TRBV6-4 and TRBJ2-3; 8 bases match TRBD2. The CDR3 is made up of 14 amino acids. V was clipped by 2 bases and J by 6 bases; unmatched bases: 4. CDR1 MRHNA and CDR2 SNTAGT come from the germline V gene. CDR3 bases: TGTGCCAGCAGTGACGTTGCGGGAGGCGATACGCAGTATTTT. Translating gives CASSDVAGGDTQYF.

The CDR3 DNA reads TGTGCCAGCAGCATCGGGACTAGCGGGAGGATATCGAATGAGCAGTTCTTC. This codes for CASSIGTSGRISNEQFF. The chain employs TRBV11-2 and TRBJ2-1, with 15 bases lining up with TRBD2. This CDR3 spans 17 amino acids. Germline CDR1 reads SGHAT; CDR2 reads FQNNGV. V dropped 5 bases and J dropped 7; count of bases not matched to a gene: 9.

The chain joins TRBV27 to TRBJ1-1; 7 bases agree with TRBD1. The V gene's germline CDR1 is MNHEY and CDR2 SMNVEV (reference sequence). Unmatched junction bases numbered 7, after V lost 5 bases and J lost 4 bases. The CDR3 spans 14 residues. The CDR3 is CASSRDRVSTEAFF. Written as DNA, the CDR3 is TGTGCCAGCAGTCGAGACAGGGTGAGCACTGAAGCTTTCTTT.

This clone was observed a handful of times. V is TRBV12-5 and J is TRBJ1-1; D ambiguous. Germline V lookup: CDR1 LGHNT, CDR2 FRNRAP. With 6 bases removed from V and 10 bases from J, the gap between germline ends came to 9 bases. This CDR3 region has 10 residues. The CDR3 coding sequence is TGTGCTAGTGGAGGTCGGGGAGCTTTCTTT. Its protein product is CASGGRGAFF.

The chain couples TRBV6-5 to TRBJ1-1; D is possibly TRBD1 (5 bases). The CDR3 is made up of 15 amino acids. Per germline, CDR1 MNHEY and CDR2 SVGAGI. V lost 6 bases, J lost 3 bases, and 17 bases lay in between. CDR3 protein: CASSILTGGDTEAFF. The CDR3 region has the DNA TGTGCCAGCAGCATCCTGACCGGGGGGGACACTGAAGCTTTCTTT.

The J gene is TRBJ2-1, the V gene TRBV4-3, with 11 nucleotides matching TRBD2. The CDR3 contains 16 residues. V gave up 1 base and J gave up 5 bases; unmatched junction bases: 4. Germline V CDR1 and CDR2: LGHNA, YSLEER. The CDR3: CASSQGTSGPHNEQFF. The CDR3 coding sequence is TGCGCCAGCAGCCAAGGGACTAGCGGGCCACACAATGAGCAGTTCTTC.

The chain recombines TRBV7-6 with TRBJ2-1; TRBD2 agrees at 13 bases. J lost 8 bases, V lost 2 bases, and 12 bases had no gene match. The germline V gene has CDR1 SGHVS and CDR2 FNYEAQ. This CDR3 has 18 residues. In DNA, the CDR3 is TGTGCCAGCAGCTTATATACTAGCGGGAGGGCCGACGTCCATGAGCAGTTCTTC. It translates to CASSLYTSGRADVHEQFF.

The CDR3 DNA is TGTGCCAGCAGCTTGGGACTAGCGGGAATCTTGAGGGTCACAGATACGCAGTATTTT. Its translation is CASSLGLAGILRVTDTQYF. The chain couples TRBV5-6 to TRBJ2-3, with TRBD2 identical over 11 bases. Trimming cost V 0 bases and J 2 bases; bases outside gene matches: 11. Germline V gene sequence: CDR1 SGHDT, CDR2 YYEEEE. CDR3 length: 19 residues.

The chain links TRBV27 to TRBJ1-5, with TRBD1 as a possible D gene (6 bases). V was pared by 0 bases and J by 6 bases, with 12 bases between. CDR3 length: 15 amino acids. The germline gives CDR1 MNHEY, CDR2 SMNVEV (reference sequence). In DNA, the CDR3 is TGTGCCAGCAGTTTATCACGGCAGGGGAGTCAGCCCCAGCATTTT. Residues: CASSLSRQGSQPQHF.

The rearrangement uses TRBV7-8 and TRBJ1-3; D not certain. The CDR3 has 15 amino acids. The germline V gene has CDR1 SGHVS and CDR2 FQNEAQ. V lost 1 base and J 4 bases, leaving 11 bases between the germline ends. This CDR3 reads CASSLVRVPGNTIYF. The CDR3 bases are TGTGCCAGCAGCTTAGTTCGGGTTCCGGGAAACACCATATATTTT. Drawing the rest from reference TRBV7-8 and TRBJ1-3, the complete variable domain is GAGVSQSPRYKVAKRGQDVALRCDPISGHVSLFWYQQALGQGPEFLTYFQNEAQLDKSGLPSDRFFAERPEGSVSTLKIQRTQQEDSAVYLCASSLVRVPGNTIYFGEGSWLTVV.